The 20 T cell receptor beta chains in this list originate from one sample, sequenced in a study of CD8+ T cells in alopecia areata. After isolation, RNA underwent reverse transcription to generate cDNA as the sequencing template. The repertoire was sequenced with immunoSEQ multiplex PCR; TCRdb's copy has only in-frame clones and lacks some. The sample holds approximately 110,000 clones, and no clone turns up only once. Sequences were obtained from lesional skin. Receptors originate from a C3H/HeJ mouse with alopecia areata. The strain bears MHC haplotype H2-k.

As regards this clone: Genes and germline come from the mouse. The read ends 4 residues shy of where the CDR3 ends; the end is completed using the germline J gene. The chain combines TRBV13-3 with TRBJ2-1, with 10 bases matching TRBD2. The CDR3 is 15 residues long. Germline V gene lookup returns CDR1 NNHDY and CDR2 SYVADS. Germline trimming cut 1 base from V and 6 bases from J; bases unmatched to any gene: 4. CDR3 protein: CASSDKLGGLAEQFF. The CDR3 bases that were read are TGTGCCAGCAGTGATAAGCTGGGGGGGCTTGCT.

As to this clone: The genes are named according to mouse. With the read ending 4 residues before the CDR3 end, the germline J gene is used to fill in that end. The V gene is TRBV19, the J gene TRBJ2-1, with 12 bases aligning to TRBD1. Germline V gene sequence: CDR1 FNHDT, CDR2 SITEND (reference sequence). This CDR3 spans 16 amino acids. V was pared by 4 bases and J by 2 bases, with 4 bases of the junction left unmatched. Here the CDR3 reads CASSGGTGGDYAEQFF. The sequenced CDR3 bases are TGTGCCAGCAGTGGCGGGACAGGGGGCGACTATGCT.

Worth noting for this clone: The listed genes are named as in mouse. The CDR3 end lies 4 residues beyond the end of the read and is filled in from the germline J gene. The same CDR3 can be traced to other DNA sequences in this sample. The chain links TRBV1 to TRBJ2-1, with TRBD2 matching 10 bases. V was clipped by 4 bases and J by 4 bases; unmatched bases: 4. This CDR3 has 15 amino acids. Germline values: CDR1 NSQYPW, CDR2 LRSPGD (reference sequence). The CDR3 is CTCSGTGGGYAEQFF. Partial CDR3 DNA: TGCACCTGCAGTGGAACTGGGGGGGGGTATGCT.

This clone has a handful of counts. Genes and germline come from the mouse. The sequence runs out 4 residues before the end of the CDR3; the remainder is reconstructed from the germline J gene. This chain connects TRBV13-3 to TRBJ2-1; D is perhaps TRBD1 (5 bases). The V gene lost 3 bases and the J gene lost 0 bases, with 13 bases spanning the gap. CDR1 and CDR2 from the germline V gene are NNHDY and SYVADS. The CDR3 has 16 amino acids. The chain's CDR3 is CASSAVQGYNYAEQFF. CDR3 bases read: TGTGCCAGCAGTGCCGTTCAGGGATATAACTATGCT.

Regarding this clone: Gene names are the mouse ones. The observed sequence ends 4 residues before the CDR3 terminus, with the missing tail filled in from the germline J gene. J is TRBJ2-3 and V is TRBV13-3; 14 positions match TRBD2. Looked up from germline, CDR1 is NNHDY and CDR2 is SYVADS. V shed 5 bases, J shed 1 base, and the junction held 9 bases outside the gene matches. This CDR3 comprises 18 residues. This CDR3 is CASSVPGLGGRGAETLYF. The covered CDR3 bases are TGTGCCAGCAGCGTCCCGGGACTGGGGGGGCGCGGTGCAGAA.

Comments on this clone: The germline and genes are mouse ones. The CDR3 extends 4 residues past the end of the read, so its final part is completed from the germline J gene. The gene calls are TRBV13-3 and TRBJ2-5; 9 bases line up with TRBD2. Losses at the gene ends were 1 base for V and 2 bases for J; bases not matched to a gene: 5. The length of the CDR3 is 16 residues. Germline CDR1 is NNHDY and CDR2 is SYVADS. CDR3 residues: CASSDRTGEGQDTQYF. Partial CDR3 DNA: TGTGCCAGCAGTGATAGGACTGGGGAAGGCCAAGAC. Using reference TRBV13-3 and TRBJ2-5 for the parts outside the CDR3, the full variable domain is EAAVTQSPRSKVAVTGGKVTLSCHQTNNHDYMYWYRQDTGHGLRLIHYSYVADSTEKGDIPDGYKASRPSQENFSLILELASLSQTAVYFCASSDRTGEGQDTQYFGPGTRLLVL.

This clone has more than one count but fewer than ten. Gene names denote mouse genes. The sequence runs out 4 residues before the end of the CDR3; the remainder is reconstructed from the germline J gene. The gene calls are TRBV19 and TRBJ1-1; a possible D gene is TRBD1 (6 bases). The germline V gene has CDR1 FNHDT and CDR2 SITEND (reference sequence). The CDR3 length is 15 residues. The sequenced part of the CDR3 DNA is TGTGCCAGCAGTTCCGGGACTGGGGGGGCGCGA. Translating it yields CASSSGTGGAR. The CDR3, in full, reads CASSSGTGGAREVFF.

Only a few counts were recorded for this clone. Genes and germline come from the mouse. With the read ending 4 residues before the CDR3 end, the germline J gene is used to fill in that end. The V gene is TRBV13-3, the J gene TRBJ1-2; 10 nucleotides align to TRBD1. This CDR3 region has 15 residues. Trimming cost V 4 bases and J 4 bases; bases outside gene matches: 7. Per germline, CDR1 NNHDY and CDR2 SYVADS. The sequenced CDR3 bases are TGTGCCAGCAGTCTATCCGGGACAGGGGTCTCC. Its protein product is CASSLSGTGVS. The full CDR3 is CASSLSGTGVSDYTF.

This clone was counted many times. Gene names follow the mouse nomenclature. The read comes to an end 4 residues before the CDR3 does, leaving the germline J gene to fill in the end. The chain uses TRBV13-3 and TRBJ2-5; 7 nucleotides align to TRBD1. CDR1 is NNHDY and CDR2 is SYVADS in the germline V gene. This CDR3 is built from 15 residues. Partial CDR3 DNA: TGTGCCAGCAGTGATTTGGGGACAGAAAAAGAC. This translates into CASSDLGTEKD. The CDR3, in full, reads CASSDLGTEKDTQYF.

This clone came up a few times. Gene names denote mouse genes. The DNA read from the CDR3 is TGTGCCAGCAGGGCCCTTGGACTGGGGGAGACCTAT. It is translated as CASRALGLGETY. The CDR3, in full, reads CASRALGLGETYEQYF. The chain is built from TRBV13-3 and TRBJ2-7; 10 nucleotides line up with TRBD2. The observed sequence ends 4 residues before the CDR3 terminus, with the missing tail filled in from the germline J gene. The CDR3 contains 16 residues. Trimming cost V 5 bases and J 2 bases; bases outside gene matches: 10. The germline V gene has CDR1 NNHDY and CDR2 SYVADS.

A few counts support this clone. Gene names and germline refer to mouse. The read stops 4 residues short of the end of the CDR3; the missing end is completed from the germline J gene. The chain has TRBV13-2 and TRBJ2-1; TRBD2 matches 10 bases. The CDR3 runs 14 residues. Germline CDR1 NNHNN, CDR2 SYGAGS (reference sequence). The V and J ends lost 5 bases and 4 bases, in that order; junction bases with no gene match: 3. CDR3 bases read: TGTGCCAGCGGGGTACTGGGGGGGTATGCT. This sequence encodes CASGVLGGYA. The CDR3 in full is CASGVLGGYAEQFF.

This clone occurred a few times. Gene names are the mouse ones. The CDR3 end lies 4 residues beyond the end of the read and is filled in from the germline J gene. The chain carries TRBV13-3 and TRBJ1-1, with TRBD1 matching 8 bases. V lost 5 bases and J lost 3; bases outside the gene matches: 9. CDR3 length equals 15 residues. CDR1 is NNHDY and CDR2 is SYVADS in the germline V gene. The CDR3 DNA, read in part, is TGTGCCAGCAGGGACAGGGTTGGTTTTGACACA. Its protein is CASRDRVGFDT. In full, the CDR3 is CASRDRVGFDTEVFF.

Remarks on this clone: Here the gene names and germline are mouse. The CDR3 sequence is CTCSAPDRGLENTLYF. The sequenced CDR3 bases are TGCACCTGCAGTGCACCAGACAGGGGGTTGGAGAAC. The chain employs TRBV1 and TRBJ2-4; 9 nucleotides match TRBD1. The missing CDR3 end, 4 residues past where the read stops, is filled in from the germline J gene. Germline V gene lookup returns CDR1 NSQYPW and CDR2 LRSPGD (reference sequence). This CDR3 has 16 amino acids.

Concerning this clone itself: Gene names denote mouse genes. Sequencing ends 4 residues short of the CDR3 end; the germline J gene provides the rest. The rearrangement uses TRBV13-3 and TRBJ2-3; 8 nucleotides align to TRBD1. After removal of 1 base from V and 1 base from J, the junction contained 5 bases not matched to a gene. Germline CDR1 NNHDY, CDR2 SYVADS. This CDR3 comprises 16 residues. CDR3 loop: CASSDSSGQGAETLYF. Partial CDR3 DNA: TGTGCCAGCAGTGATTCTTCGGGACAGGGTGCAGAA.

This clone was observed a handful of times. The protein listed by TCRdb differs at residue 12 from the translated DNA, so the DNA translation is shown. Gene names are the mouse ones. The read comes to an end 3 residues before the CDR3 does, leaving the germline J gene to fill in the end. The rearrangement uses TRBV17 and TRBJ1-6; 10 bases are shared with TRBD1. TRBJ1-6 is assigned to the ORF class and has an uncertain function. The CDR3 spans 15 residues. The V gene's germline CDR1 is MNHDT and CDR2 YYDKIL. The ends lost 3 bases at V and 7 bases at J; junction bases unmatched: 3. CDR3: CASSSGTGVNSPLYF. The DNA read from the CDR3 is TGTGCTAGCAGTAGCGGGACAGGGGTAAATTCGCCC.

About this clone itself: TCRdb's protein and the DNA translation differ at residue 13; the protein here comes from the DNA. Here the gene names and germline are mouse. The CDR3 end is not reached by the read, which stops 3 residues before it; the germline J gene fills it in. This chain connects TRBV13-2 to TRBJ1-3; 11 bases align to TRBD1. With V trimmed by 0 bases and J by 4 bases, 3 bases remained unmatched. The CDR3 covers 16 residues. Germline values: CDR1 NNHNN, CDR2 SYGAGS (reference sequence). The CDR3 bases that were read are TGTGCCAGCGGTGATGATGGACAGGGGGCGGGAAATACG. Encoded protein: CASGDDGQGAGNT. The full CDR3 protein is CASGDDGQGAGNTLYF.

In the case of this clone: The gene names given are mouse names. The read terminates 4 residues before the CDR3 end, so the remaining end is supplied by the germline J gene. This rearrangement joins TRBV13-3 to TRBJ2-4; TRBD2 matches 7 bases. The CDR3 length is 16 residues. Unmatched junction bases numbered 5, after V lost 1 base and J lost 0 bases. CDR1 and CDR2 (germline): NNHDY, SYVADS. The CDR3 protein is CASSDMAGGSQNTLYF. CDR3 DNA, as far as it was read: TGTGCCAGCAGTGATATGGCTGGGGGAAGTCAAAAC.

A few counts support this clone. Gene labels here are mouse ones. The read finishes 4 residues shy of the CDR3 end, and the germline J gene is used to complete it. The rearrangement links TRBV1 to TRBJ1-1; TRBD1 matches at 9 bases. CDR3 length: 16 amino acids. In germline, CDR1 is NSQYPW, CDR2 LRSPGD (reference sequence). The CDR3 loop is CTCSAETRTGEAEVFF. Partial CDR3 DNA: TGCACCTGCAGTGCAGAAACCCGGACAGGGGAGGCA. The complete variable domain, with remaining parts taken from reference TRBV1 and TRBJ1-1, reads VTLLEQNPRWRLVPRGQAVNLRCILKNSQYPWMSWYQQDLQKQLQWLFTLRSPGDKEVKSLPGADYLATRVTDTELRLQVANMSQGRTLYCTCSAETRTGEAEVFFGKGTRLTVV.

This clone was observed at least ten times. Mouse gene names apply. The read gets to within 4 residues of the CDR3 end, and the germline J gene fills in the rest. The rearrangement uses TRBV1 and TRBJ2-3; D perhaps matches TRBD1 (6 bases). Deletions cut 3 bases from V and 0 bases from J, with 10 bases between. CDR1 is NSQYPW, CDR2 LRSPGD, per germline (reference sequence). The CDR3 consists of 15 residues. The part of the CDR3 DNA that was read is TGCACCTGCAGTGCGGGACAATCTAGTGCAGAA. Protein: CTCSAGQSSAE. In full, the CDR3 reads CTCSAGQSSAETLYF.

With respect to this clone: The germline and genes are mouse ones. The read gets to within 4 residues of the CDR3 end, and the germline J gene fills in the rest. The sample contains more than one DNA sequence encoding this CDR3. The J gene is TRBJ2-7, the V gene TRBV17, with 8 bases fitting TRBD1. In germline, CDR1 is MNHDT, CDR2 YYDKIL. V trimming: 4 bases; J trimming: 0 bases; junction bases outside the gene matches: 2. The CDR3 is made up of 14 amino acids. CDR3 amino acids: CASSTGTGSYEQYF. Incomplete CDR3 DNA: TGTGCTAGCAGTACCGGGACAGGCTCCTAT.